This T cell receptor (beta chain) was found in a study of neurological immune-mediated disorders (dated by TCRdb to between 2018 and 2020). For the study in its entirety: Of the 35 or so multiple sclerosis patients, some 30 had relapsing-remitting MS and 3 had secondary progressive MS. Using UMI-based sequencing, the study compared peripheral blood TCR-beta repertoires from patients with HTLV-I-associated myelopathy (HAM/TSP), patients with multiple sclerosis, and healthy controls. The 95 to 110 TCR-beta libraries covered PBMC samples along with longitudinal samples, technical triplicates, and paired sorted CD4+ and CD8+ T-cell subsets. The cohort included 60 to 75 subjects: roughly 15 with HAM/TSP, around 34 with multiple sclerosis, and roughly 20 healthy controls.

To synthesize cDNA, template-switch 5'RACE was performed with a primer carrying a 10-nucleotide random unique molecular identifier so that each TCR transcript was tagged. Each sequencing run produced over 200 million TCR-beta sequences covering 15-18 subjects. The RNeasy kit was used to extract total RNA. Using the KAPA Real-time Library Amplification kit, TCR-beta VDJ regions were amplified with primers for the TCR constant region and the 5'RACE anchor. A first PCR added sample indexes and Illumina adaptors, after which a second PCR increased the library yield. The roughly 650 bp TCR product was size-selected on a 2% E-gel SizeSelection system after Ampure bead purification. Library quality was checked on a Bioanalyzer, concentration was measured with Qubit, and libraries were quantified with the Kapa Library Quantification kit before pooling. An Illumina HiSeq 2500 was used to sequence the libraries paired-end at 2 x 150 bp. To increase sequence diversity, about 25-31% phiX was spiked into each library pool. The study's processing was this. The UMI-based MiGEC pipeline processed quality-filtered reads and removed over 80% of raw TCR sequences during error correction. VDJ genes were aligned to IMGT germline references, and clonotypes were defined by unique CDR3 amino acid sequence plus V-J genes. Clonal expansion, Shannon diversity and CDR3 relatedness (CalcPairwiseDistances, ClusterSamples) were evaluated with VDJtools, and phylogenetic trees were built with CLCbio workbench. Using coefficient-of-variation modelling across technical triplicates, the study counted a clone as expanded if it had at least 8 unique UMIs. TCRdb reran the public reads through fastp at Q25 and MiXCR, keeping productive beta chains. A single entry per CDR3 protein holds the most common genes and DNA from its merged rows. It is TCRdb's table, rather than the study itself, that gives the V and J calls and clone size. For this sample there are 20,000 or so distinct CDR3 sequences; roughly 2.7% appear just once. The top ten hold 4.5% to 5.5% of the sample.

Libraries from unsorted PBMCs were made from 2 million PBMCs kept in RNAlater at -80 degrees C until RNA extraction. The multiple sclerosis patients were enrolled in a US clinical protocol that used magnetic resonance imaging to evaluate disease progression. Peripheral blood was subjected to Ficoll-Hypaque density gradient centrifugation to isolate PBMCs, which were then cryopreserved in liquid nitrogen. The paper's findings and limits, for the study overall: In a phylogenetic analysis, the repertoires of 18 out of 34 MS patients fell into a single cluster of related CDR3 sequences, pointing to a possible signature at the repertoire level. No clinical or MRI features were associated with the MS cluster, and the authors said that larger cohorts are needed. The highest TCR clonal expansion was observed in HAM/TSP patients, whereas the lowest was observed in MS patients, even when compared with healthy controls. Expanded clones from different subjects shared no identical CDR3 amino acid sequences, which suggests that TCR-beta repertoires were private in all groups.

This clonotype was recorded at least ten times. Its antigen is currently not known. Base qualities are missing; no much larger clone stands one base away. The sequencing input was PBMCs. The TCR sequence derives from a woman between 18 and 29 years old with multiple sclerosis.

This receptor has the CDR3 CAISEDREYGYTF. The DNA sequence is given as TGTGCCATCAGTGAGGACAGGGAGTATGGCTACACCTTC. This chain is built from TRBV10-3 and TRBJ1-2, and TRBD1 matches 7 of the central bases. The cysteine opens and the phenylalanine closes a CDR3 of 13 amino acids. Only the CDR3 region is kept as DNA, spanning 39 bases read in frame from base 1. CDR1 ENHRY and CDR2 SYGVKD are derived from the germline V gene. V loses 2 bases at its end and J loses 5 bases; junction bases beyond the gene matches: 2.